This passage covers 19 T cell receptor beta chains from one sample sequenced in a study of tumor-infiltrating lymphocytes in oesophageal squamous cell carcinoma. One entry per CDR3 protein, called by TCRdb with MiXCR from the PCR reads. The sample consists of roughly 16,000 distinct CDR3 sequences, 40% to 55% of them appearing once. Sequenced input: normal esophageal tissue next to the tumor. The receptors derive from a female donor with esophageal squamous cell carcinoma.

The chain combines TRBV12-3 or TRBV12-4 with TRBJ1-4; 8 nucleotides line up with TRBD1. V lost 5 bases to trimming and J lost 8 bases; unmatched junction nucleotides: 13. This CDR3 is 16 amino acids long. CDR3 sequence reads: CASSPRTGQGSEKLFF. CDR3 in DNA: TGTGCCAGCAGTCCTCGAACTGGACAGGGATCCGAAAAACTGTTTTTT.

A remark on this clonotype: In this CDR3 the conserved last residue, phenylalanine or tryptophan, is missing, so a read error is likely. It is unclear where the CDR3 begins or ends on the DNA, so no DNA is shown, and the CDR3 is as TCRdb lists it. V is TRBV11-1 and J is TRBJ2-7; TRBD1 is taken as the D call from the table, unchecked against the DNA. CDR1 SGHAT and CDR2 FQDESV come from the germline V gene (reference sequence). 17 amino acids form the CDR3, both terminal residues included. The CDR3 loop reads CASSLAPLNPYGYTFGS.

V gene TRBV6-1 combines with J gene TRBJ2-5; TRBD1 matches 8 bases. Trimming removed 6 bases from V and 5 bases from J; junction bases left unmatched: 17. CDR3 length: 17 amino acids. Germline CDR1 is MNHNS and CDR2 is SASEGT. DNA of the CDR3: TGTGCCAGCAGAGCATTGACAGGACAGGGCTTAGGGGAGACCCAGTACTTC. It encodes CASRALTGQGLGETQYF.

The chain's CDR3 is CASSSVAGGAYEQYF. The CDR3 nucleotides are TGTGCCAGCAGCTCAGTAGCGGGGGGTGCCTACGAGCAGTACTTC. The chain has TRBV7-3 and TRBJ2-5; 10 positions agree with TRBD2. The assigned J gene may be wrong: the sequence end matches TRBJ2-7 better. From germline, CDR1 is SGHTA and CDR2 FQGTGA. The CDR3 totals 15 residues.

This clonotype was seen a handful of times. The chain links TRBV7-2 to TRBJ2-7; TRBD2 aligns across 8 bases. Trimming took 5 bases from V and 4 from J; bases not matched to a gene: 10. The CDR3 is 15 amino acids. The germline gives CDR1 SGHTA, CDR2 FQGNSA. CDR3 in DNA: TGTGCCAGCAGCCAACAAAGCGGGAGCTCATACGAGCAGTACTTC. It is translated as CASSQQSGSSYEQYF.

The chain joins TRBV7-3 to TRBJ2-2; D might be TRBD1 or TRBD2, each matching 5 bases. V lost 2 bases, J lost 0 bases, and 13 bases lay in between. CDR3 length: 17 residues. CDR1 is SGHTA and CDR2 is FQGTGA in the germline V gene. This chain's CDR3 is CASSLRPGPSNTGELFF. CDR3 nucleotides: TGTGCCAGCAGCTTACGCCCGGGACCTTCGAACACCGGGGAGCTGTTTTTT.

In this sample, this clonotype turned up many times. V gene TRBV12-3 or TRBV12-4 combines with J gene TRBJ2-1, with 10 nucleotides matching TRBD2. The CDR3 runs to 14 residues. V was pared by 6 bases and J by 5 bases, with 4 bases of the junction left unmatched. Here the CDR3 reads CASRESGRDNEQFF. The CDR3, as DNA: TGTGCCAGCAGAGAGAGCGGGAGGGACAATGAGCAGTTCTTC.

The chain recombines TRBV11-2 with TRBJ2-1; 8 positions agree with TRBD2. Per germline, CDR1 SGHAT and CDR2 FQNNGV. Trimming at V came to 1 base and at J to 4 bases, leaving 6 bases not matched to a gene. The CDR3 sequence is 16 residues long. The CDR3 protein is CASSLVVAGRYNEQFF. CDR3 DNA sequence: TGTGCCAGCAGCTTAGTTGTAGCGGGAAGATACAATGAGCAGTTCTTC.

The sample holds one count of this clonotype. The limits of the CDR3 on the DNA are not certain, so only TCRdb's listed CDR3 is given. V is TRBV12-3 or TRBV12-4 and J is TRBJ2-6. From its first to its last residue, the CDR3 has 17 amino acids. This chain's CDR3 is CASSYTGPWGQRPDFRF.

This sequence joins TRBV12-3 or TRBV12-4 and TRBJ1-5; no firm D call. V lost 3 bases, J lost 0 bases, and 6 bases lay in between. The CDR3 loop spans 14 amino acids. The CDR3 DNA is TGTGCCAGCAGTTTTCGGTATAGCAATCAGCCCCAGCATTTT. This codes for CASSFRYSNQPQHF.

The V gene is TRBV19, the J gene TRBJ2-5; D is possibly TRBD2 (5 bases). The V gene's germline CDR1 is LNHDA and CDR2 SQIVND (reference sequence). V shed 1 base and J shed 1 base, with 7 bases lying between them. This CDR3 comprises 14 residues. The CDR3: CASSIGGSQETQYF. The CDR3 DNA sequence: TGTGCCAGTAGTATAGGCGGGTCCCAAGAGACCCAGTACTTC. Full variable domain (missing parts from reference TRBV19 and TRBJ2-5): DGGITQSPKYLFRKEGQNVTLSCEQNLNHDAMYWYRQDPGQGLRLIYYSQIVNDFQKGDIAEGYSVSREKKESFPLTVTSAQKNPTAFYLCASSIGGSQETQYFGPGTRLLVL.

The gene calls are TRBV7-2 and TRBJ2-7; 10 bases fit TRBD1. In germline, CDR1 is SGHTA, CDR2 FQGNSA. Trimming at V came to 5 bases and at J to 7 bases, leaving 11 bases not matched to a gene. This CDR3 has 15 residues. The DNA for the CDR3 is TGTGCCAGCAGCAACCGGGACAGGGGACGGGGAGAGCAGTACTTC. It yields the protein CASSNRDRGRGEQYF.

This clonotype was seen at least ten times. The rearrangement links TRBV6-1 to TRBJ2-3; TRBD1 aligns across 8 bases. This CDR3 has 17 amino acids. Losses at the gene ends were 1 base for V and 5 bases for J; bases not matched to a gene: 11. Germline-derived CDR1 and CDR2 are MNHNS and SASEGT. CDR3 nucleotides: TGTGCCAGCAGTGAAGAGGGGACAGGACGTTGGGGAGATACGCAGTATTTT. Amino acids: CASSEEGTGRWGDTQYF.

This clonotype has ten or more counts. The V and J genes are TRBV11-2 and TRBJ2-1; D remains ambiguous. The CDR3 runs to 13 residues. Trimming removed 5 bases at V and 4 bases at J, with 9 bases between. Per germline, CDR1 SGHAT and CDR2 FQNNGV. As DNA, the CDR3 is TGTGCCAGCAGCACGGAACTATACAATGAGCAGTTCTTC. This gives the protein CASSTELYNEQFF.

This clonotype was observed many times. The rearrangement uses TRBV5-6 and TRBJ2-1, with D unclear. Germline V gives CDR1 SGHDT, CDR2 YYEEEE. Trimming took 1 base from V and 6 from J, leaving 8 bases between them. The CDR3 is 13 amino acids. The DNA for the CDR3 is TGTGCCAGCAGCTTGATCGGACCCAATGAGCAGTTCTTC. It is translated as CASSLIGPNEQFF. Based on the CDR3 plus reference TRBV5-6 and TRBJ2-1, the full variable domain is DAGVTQSPTHLIKTRGQQVTLRCSPKSGHDTVSWYQQALGQGPQFIFQYYEEEERQRGNFPDRFSGHQFPNYSSELNVNALLLGDSALYLCASSLIGPNEQFFGPGTRLTVL.

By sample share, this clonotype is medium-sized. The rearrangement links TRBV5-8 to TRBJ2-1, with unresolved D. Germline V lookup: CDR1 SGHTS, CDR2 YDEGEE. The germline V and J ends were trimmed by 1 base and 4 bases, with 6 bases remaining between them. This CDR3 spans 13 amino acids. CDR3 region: CASSLSWYNEQFF. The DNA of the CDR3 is TGTGCCAGCAGCTTGTCTTGGTACAATGAGCAGTTCTTC.

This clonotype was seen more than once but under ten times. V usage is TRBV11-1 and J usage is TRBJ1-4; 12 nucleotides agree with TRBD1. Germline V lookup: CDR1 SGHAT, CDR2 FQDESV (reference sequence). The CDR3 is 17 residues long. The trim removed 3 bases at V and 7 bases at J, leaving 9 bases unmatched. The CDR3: CASSFSTGTGGGEKLFF. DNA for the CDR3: TGTGCCAGCAGCTTTTCGACGGGGACAGGGGGCGGTGAAAAACTGTTTTTT.

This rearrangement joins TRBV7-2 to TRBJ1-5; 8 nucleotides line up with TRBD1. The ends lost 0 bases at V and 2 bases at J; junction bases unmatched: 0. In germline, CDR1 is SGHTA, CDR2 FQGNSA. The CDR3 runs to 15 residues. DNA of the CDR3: TGTGCCAGCAGCTTAGCGACAGGGGGCAATCAGCCCCAGCATTTT. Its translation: CASSLATGGNQPQHF. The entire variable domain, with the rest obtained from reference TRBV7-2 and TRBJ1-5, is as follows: GAGVSQSPSNKVTEKGKDVELRCDPISGHTALYWYRQSLGQGLEFLIYFQGNSAPDKSGLPSDRFSAERTGGSVSTLTIQRTQQEDSAVYLCASSLATGGNQPQHFGDGTRLSIL.

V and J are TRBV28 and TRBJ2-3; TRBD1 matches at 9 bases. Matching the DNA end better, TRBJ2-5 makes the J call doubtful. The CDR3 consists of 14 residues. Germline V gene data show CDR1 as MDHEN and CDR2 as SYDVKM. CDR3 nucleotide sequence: TGTGCCAGCAGTCGACAGGGGGGACAAGAGACCCAGTACTTC. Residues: CASSRQGGQETQYF.